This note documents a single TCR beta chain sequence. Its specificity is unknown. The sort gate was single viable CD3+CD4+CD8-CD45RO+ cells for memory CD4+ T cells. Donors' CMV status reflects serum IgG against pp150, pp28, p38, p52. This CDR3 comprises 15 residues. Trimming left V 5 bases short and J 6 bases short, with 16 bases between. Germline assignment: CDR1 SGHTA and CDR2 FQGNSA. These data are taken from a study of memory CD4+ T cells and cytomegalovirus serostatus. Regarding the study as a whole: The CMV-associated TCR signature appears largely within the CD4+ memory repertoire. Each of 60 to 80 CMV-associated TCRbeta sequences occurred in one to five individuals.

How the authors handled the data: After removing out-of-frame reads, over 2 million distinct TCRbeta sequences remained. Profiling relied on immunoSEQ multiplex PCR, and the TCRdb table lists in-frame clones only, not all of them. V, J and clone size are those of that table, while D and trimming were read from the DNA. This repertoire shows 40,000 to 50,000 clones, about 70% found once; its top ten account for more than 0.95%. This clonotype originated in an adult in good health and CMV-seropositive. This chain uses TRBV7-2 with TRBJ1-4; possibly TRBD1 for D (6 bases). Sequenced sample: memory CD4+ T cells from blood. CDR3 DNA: TGTGCCAGCAGCGCACAGGGTACGGGTGATGAAAAACTGTTTTTT. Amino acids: CASSAQGTGDEKLFF. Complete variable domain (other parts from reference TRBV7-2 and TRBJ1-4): GAGVSQSPSNKVTEKGKDVELRCDPISGHTALYWYRQSLGQGLEFLIYFQGNSAPDKSGLPSDRFSAERTGGSVSTLTIQRTQQEDSAVYLCASSAQGTGDEKLFFGSGTQLSVL.